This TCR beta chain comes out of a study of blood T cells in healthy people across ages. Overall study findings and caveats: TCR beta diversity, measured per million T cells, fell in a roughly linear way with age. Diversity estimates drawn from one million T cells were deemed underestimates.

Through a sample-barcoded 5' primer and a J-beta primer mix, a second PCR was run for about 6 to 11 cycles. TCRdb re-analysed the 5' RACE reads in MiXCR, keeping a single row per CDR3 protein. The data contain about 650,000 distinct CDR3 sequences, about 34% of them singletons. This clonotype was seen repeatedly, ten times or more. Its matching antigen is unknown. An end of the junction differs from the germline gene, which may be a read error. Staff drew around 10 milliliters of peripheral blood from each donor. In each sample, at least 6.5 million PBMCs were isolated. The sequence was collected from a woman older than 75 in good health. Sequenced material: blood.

The DNA for the CDR3 is TGTGCCAGCAGTGACGGGGAACTGTTTTTT. Translated, it gives CASSDGELFF. The chain has TRBV6-6 and TRBJ2-2, with D perhaps matching TRBD2 (5 bases). The CDR3 contains 10 residues. The germline V gene encodes CDR1 MNHNY and CDR2 SVGAGI (reference sequence).